These T cell receptor beta chains were read from a single sample in a study of T cell changes during pregnancy in multiple sclerosis. Repertoires were generated with immunoSEQ multiplex PCR, while TCRdb's copy carries only in-frame clones and drops some. The sample consists of roughly 22,000 clones, just over 90% of them appearing once. Material: CD4+ T cells from peripheral blood mononuclear cells, obtained after pregnancy. The receptors originated from a female donor in good health, enrolled as a control in a pregnancy study. Both conserved end residues are part of each CDR3. A D gene is named only where the DNA matches it firmly. A row's size may be missing; if present it is once, few, many or a size class.

TRBV7-8,-,TRBD1,TRBJ2-7,TGTGCCAGCAGCCGGGACAGCTCCTACGAGCAGTACTTC,CASSRDSSYEQYF
TRBV7-9,-,TRBD2,TRBJ2-3,TGTGCCAGCGGATTTAGCGGGAGCACAGATACGCAGTATTTT,CASGFSGSTDTQYF
TRBV30,-,-,TRBJ1-1,TGTGCCTGGAGTGTCCGGGTTACTGAAGCTTTCTTT,CAWSVRVTEAFF
TRBV18,-,-,TRBJ1-2,TGTGCCAGCTCACCAGGACAGACCTACTCGTATGGCTACACCTTC,CASSPGQTYSYGYTF
TRBV6-1,-,TRBD1,TRBJ2-7,TGTGCCAGCAGTCTTCGGGACAGGGCATACTTC,CASSLRDRAYF
TRBV27,-,-,TRBJ2-6,TGTGCCAGCAGTCCTTCCCCAGTCTCTCTTGGGGCCAACGTCCTGACTTTC,CASSPSPVSLGANVLTF
TRBV5-1,-,-,TRBJ2-1,TGCGCCAGCAGCCCTCGGGGTCCGGGGGAATCCTACAATGAGCAGTTCTTC,CASSPRGPGESYNEQFF
TRBV5-8,-,-,TRBJ1-5,TGTGCCAGCAGCCGGACAGGCAATCAGCCCCAGCATTTT,CASSRTGNQPQHF
TRBV12-5,-,TRBD1,TRBJ2-3,TGTGCTAGTGGTACTGGACAGGGGAACACAGATACGCAGTATTTT,CASGTGQGNTDTQYF
TRBV30,once,TRBD1,TRBJ1-4,TGTGCCTGGAGCAGGAGGGACAGGAGAATGGAACTGTTTTTT,CAWSRRDRRMELFF
TRBV4-1,once,-,TRBJ1-6,TGCGCCAGCAGCCATCCTTACAGGGAGAATTCACCCCTCCACTTT,CASSHPYRENSPLHF
TRBV7-2,-,TRBD1,TRBJ1-5,TGTGCCAGCAGCGCAACAGGGGTACGGCAGCCCCAGCATTTT,CASSATGVRQPQHF
TRBV4-3,-,-,TRBJ2-7,TGCGCCAGCAGCCAAGTCCTGCTCCAGGGCCCCTACGAGCAGTACTTC,CASSQVLLQGPYEQYF
TRBV15,-,TRBD2,TRBJ2-3,TGTGCCACCAGCAGAGATAGGCGGGGGGGTTCTGATACGCAGTATTTT,CATSRDRRGGSDTQYF
TRBV7-3,-,-,TRBJ2-1,TGTGCCAGCAGCTCTAGCGCTGCGGGCAATGAGCAGTTCTTC,CASSSSAAGNEQFF
TRBV6-5,once,TRBD1,TRBJ1-1,TGTGCCAGCAGCGGAGACAGGGGTGTCGGTACTGAAGCTTTCTTT,CASSGDRGVGTEAFF
TRBV11-2,-,TRBD2,TRBJ2-1,TGTGCCAGCAGCAAGCGACTAGCGGGGGGATTAGGCAATGAGCAGTTCTTC,CASSKRLAGGLGNEQFF
TRBV14,-,TRBD1,TRBJ1-2,TGTGCCAGCAGCCAAGCTAGTACCGGGACAGTTTATGGCTACACCTTC,CASSQASTGTVYGYTF
TRBV10-3,-,-,TRBJ2-1,TGTGCCATCCTTAGGGACAACGACAATGAGCAGTTCTTC,CAILRDNDNEQFF
TRBV5-5,-,-,TRBJ2-3,TGTGCCAGCAGCTTGATGCGGGGGCGAACAGATACGCAGTATTTT,CASSLMRGRTDTQYF
TRBV30,-,TRBD2,TRBJ2-1,TGTGCCTGGAGCGGTGGTTCTAGCGGGAGGGCCGGCAATGAGCAGTTCTTC,CAWSGGSSGRAGNEQFF
TRBV21-1,-,-,TRBJ2-7,TGTGCCAGCAGAACACCGCCGAGCGGGGGTAGTTCCTACGAGCAGTACTTC,CASRTPPSGGSSYEQYF